Listed here is a single T cell receptor beta chain. Indicated time point: technical triplicate 3. The team produced cDNA through 5'RACE using 10-nucleotide random UMIs. TCRdb fed the 5' RACE reads into MiXCR, producing one record per CDR3 protein. Seen here are about 31,000 distinct CDR3 sequences, approximately 15% observed once, and the top ten hold about 5%. Looked up from germline, CDR1 is SGDLS and CDR2 is YYNGEE. CDR3 length: 14 amino acids. J gave up 0 bases and V 0 bases, and 0 bases lay outside the gene matches. This entry comes from a study of neurological immune-mediated disorders. The rearrangement uses TRBV9 and TRBJ2-7, with TRBD2 matching over 7 bases. The clonotype originates from a female donor with HTLV-1-associated myelopathy (HAM/TSP). Sequenced material: CD4+ T cells from blood. CDR3 in amino acids: CASSVGDYSYEQYF. The CDR3 region has the DNA TGTGCCAGCAGCGTAGGGGACTACTCCTACGAGCAGTACTTC.